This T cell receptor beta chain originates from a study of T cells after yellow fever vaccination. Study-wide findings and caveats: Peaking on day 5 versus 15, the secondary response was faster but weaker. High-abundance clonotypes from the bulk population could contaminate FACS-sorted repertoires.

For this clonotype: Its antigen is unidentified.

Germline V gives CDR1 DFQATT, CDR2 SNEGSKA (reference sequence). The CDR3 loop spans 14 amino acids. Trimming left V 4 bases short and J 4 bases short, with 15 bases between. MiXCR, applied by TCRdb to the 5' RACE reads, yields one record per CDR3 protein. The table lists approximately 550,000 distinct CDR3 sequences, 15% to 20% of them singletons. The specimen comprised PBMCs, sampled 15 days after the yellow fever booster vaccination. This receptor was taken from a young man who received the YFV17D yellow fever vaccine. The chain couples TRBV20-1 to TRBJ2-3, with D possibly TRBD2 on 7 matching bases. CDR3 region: CSAIPGGGPDTQYF. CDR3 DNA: TGCAGTGCTATACCCGGCGGGGGCCCAGATACGCAGTATTTT.